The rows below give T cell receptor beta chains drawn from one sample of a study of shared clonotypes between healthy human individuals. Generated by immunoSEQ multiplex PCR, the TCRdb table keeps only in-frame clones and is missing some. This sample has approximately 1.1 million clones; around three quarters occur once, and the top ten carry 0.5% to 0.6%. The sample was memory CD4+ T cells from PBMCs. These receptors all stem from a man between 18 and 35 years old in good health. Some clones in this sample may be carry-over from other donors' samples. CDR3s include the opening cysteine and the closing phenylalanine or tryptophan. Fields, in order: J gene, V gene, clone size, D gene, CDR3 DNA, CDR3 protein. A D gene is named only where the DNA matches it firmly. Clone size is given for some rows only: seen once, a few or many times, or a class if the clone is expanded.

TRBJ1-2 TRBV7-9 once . TGTGCCAGCAGCAACCGGGCCCCTGGTCGGGGCTACACCTTC CASSNRAPGRGYTF
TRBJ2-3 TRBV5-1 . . TGCGCCAGCAGCTTCGGCAAAGGGGGGGTGGCAGATACGCAGTATTTT CASSFGKGGVADTQYF
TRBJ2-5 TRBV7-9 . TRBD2 TGTGCCAGCAGCTGGTCACTAGCGGGAGGCGGAGAGACCCAGTACTTC CASSWSLAGGGETQYF
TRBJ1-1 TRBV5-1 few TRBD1 TGCGCCAGCAGCTCGGGACAGCTGAACACTGAAGCTTTCTTT CASSSGQLNTEAFF
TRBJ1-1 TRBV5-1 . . TGCGCCAGCAGCCGCGAGGGGAACACTGAAGCTTTCTTT CASSREGNTEAFF
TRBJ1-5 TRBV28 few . TGTGCCAGCAGTAAGGGCTCGCCAGATCAGCCCCAGCATTTT CASSKGSPDQPQHF
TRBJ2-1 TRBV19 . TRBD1 TGTGCCAGTAGTACCCGGACAGGGGCAACCTACAATGAGCAGTTCTTC CASSTRTGATYNEQFF
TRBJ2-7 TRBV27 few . TGTGCCAGCAGCTCTCGGGACCGACCTCAACGGCAGTACTTC CASSSRDRPQRQYF
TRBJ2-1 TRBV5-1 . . TGCGCCAGCAGCTTGACTCTTGACAGCTACAATGAGCAGTTCTTC CASSLTLDSYNEQFF
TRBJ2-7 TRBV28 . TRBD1 TGTGCCAGCAGCCGACCCGGGACAGGGGCGGCCGAGCAGTACTTC CASSRPGTGAAEQYF
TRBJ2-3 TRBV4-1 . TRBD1 TGCGCCAGCAGCCAGGTTGGGGACAGGGGCACAGATACGCAGTATTTT CASSQVGDRGTDTQYF
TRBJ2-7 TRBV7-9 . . TGTGCCAGCAGCGTTATGAAAAATCCTGGGGGGGCCCCTGGCGAGCAGTACTTC CASSVMKNPGGAPGEQYF
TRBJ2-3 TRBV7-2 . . TGTGCCAGCAGCTCACGCAAAAGCACAGATACGCAGTATTTT CASSSRKSTDTQYF
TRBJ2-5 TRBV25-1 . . TGTGCCAGCAGTCCCCACACGGGGCGGCGGGAGACCCAGTACTTC CASSPHTGRRETQYF
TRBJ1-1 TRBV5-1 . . TGCGCCAGCAGCCTCGGAGGAGCGACTGAAGCTTTCTTT CASSLGGATEAFF
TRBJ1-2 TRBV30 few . TGTGCCTGGAGTGGATCGACTTACCATGGCTACACCTTC CAWSGSTYHGYTF
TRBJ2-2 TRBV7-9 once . TGTGCCAGCAGCTTAGGTTGGGGGGCCACCGGGGAGCTGTTTTTT CASSLGWGATGELFF
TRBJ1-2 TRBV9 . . TGTGCCAGCAGCGTAGGGCAGAGCTATGGCTACACCTTC CASSVGQSYGYTF
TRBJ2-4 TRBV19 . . TGTGCCAGTAGTATAGATAGACGGTCATCGACTCTGTACTTC CASSIDRRSSTLYF
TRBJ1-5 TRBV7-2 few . TGTGCCAGCAGCCCCGGGGGACGAGTTATTGTGCCCCAGCATTTT CASSPGGRVIVPQHF
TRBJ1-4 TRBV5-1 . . TGCGCCAGCGGATACGGTTCCACTAATGAAAAACTGTTTTTT CASGYGSTNEKLFF
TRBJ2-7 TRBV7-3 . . TGTGCCAGCAGCAGTGGAGCGGGTGAGCAGTACTTC CASSSGAGEQYF
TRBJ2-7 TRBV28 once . TGTGCCAGCAGCCTGATGGCCTACGAGCAGTACTTC CASSLMAYEQYF
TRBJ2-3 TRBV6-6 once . TGTGCCAGCAGCCGCCAGGGCCGCTACACAGATACGCAGTATTTT CASSRQGRYTDTQYF
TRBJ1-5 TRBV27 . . TGTGCCAGCAGTGACAGTCTCAATCAGCCCCAGCATTTT CASSDSLNQPQHF
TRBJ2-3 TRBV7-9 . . TGTGCCAGCAGCTTCGGGGCGGTGGGCACAGATACGCAGTATTTT CASSFGAVGTDTQYF
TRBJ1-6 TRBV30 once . TGTGCCGCCAGCGCGAGGGGGGGATCACCCCTCCACTTT CAASARGGSPLHF
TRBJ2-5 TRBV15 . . TGTGCCACCAGCAGAGATCCGCGGGAGACCCAGTACTTC CATSRDPRETQYF
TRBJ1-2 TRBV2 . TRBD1 TGTGCCAGCACCAATAGACAGGGCCACCTAGTATCGTCTGGCTACACCTTC CASTNRQGHLVSSGYTF
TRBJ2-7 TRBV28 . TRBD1 TGTGCCAGCAGCACGCCTTTTCAAGGGACAGGGATTTACGAGCAGTACTTC CASSTPFQGTGIYEQYF
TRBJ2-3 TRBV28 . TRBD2 TGTGCCGGTGGGACTAGCGGGAGCGCAGATACGCAGTATTTT CAGGTSGSADTQYF
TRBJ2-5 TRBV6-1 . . TGTGCCAGTAGGCGGGGAGAGTATTTCCAAGAGACCCAGTACTTC CASRRGEYFQETQYF
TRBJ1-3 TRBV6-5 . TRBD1 TGTGCCAGCAGTTACGGGACAGGGGGAAACACCATATATTTT CASSYGTGGNTIYF
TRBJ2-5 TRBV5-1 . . TGCGCCAGCAGCTTGGCTCCCTCCTCGGAGACCCAGTACTTC CASSLAPSSETQYF
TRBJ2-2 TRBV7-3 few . TGTGCCAGCAGCTTAACCGACGGGGAGCTGTTTTTT CASSLTDGELFF
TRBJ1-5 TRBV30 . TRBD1 TGTGCCTGGAGTTTTGGTACAGGGGGGCAGCCCCAGCATTTT CAWSFGTGGQPQHF
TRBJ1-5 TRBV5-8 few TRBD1 TGTGCCAGCAGCCGTGATGGGCAGGGGGCCCAGCCCCAGCATTTT CASSRDGQGAQPQHF
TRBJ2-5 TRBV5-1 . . TGCGCCAGCAGCTTGGCCGGGGGCCGGGAGACCCAGTACTTC CASSLAGGRETQYF
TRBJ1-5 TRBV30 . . TGTGCCTGGAGTACACCAACAGGGTATAGCAATCAGCCCCAGCATTTT CAWSTPTGYSNQPQHF
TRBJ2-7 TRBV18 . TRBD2 TGTGCCAGCTCCGGGACTAGCGTCTACGAGCAGTACTTC CASSGTSVYEQYF
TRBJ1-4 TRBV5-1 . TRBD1 TGCGCCAGCAGTCGAGGACAGGGGGTGCCGGAGGAAAAACTGTTTTTT CASSRGQGVPEEKLFF
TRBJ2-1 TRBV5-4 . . TGTGCCAGCACCCCTAAAGGGAGAAGCTACAATGAGCAGTTCTTC CASTPKGRSYNEQFF
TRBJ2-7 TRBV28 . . TGTGCCAGCAGTTACAGGACCTACGAGCAGTACTTC CASSYRTYEQYF
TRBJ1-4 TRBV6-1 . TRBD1 TGTGCCAGCAGGAGACAGGGATGGGGGGAAGAAAAACTGTTTTTT CASRRQGWGEEKLFF
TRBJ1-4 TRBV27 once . TGTGCCAGCACCTCCTATGGGGGAGGCCCGGCGGGCGAAAAACTGTTTTTT CASTSYGGGPAGEKLFF
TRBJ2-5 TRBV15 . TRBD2 TGTGCCACCCGGACGGGGGGGCTAGCGGGAGGGCCTGGGGCCCAGTACTTC CATRTGGLAGGPGAQYF
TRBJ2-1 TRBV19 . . TGTGCCAGTACCAGAGGAATAGAGGGATACAATGAGCAGTTCTTC CASTRGIEGYNEQFF
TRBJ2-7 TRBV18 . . TGTGCCAGCTCACCCTCTAGGCAGCAAGCCTACGAGCAGTACTTC CASSPSRQQAYEQYF
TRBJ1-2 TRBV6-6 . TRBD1 TGTGCCAGCAGAGTAGGACAGGGCGGAAACTATGGCTACACCTTC CASRVGQGGNYGYTF
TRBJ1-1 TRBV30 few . TGTGCCTGGAGTCGAACAGGGAGAACCACTGAAGCTTTCTTT CAWSRTGRTTEAFF
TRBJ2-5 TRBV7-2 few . TGTGCCAGCAGCCTCGGGGCCCCCGGGGAGACCCAGTACTTC CASSLGAPGETQYF
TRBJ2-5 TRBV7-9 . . TGTGCCAGCAGGGTTGGGGTGACTGTACAAGAGACCCAGTACTTC CASRVGVTVQETQYF
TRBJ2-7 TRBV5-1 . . TGCGCCAGCAGCTTGGGGCGACAGACCTACGAGCAGTACTTC CASSLGRQTYEQYF
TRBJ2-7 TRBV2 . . TGTGCCAGCAGCTCACAGGCGGGTAGCTCCTACGAGCAGTACTTC CASSSQAGSSYEQYF
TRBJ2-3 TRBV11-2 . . TGTGCCAGCAGCCCCTCGGGGGATACGCAGTATTTT CASSPSGDTQYF
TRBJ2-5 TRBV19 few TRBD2 TGTGCCAGTAGTACGGGAGCGGGAGTGAGGGAGACCCAGTACTTC CASSTGAGVRETQYF
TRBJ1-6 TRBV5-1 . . TGCGCCAGCAGCTTGGAGAATTCACCCCTCCACTTT CASSLENSPLHF
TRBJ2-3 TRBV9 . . TGTGCCAGCAGCGTAAGGGAAGTAGGCACAGATACGCAGTATTTT CASSVREVGTDTQYF